A selection of T cell receptor beta chains follows, all from one sample in a study of identical twins. In TCRdb, the 5' RACE reads were re-called with MiXCR into one record per CDR3 protein. The sample holds 1.5 million to 2 million distinct CDR3 sequences, about 32% seen once. Sequencing input: cord blood. These receptors were taken from a newborn girl in good health. The CDR3 runs from the conserved cysteine through the conserved F or W. A D gene is named only where the DNA matches it firmly. Expanded clones are given a class, and other clones once, few, many or no size at all.

>TRBJ1-2|TRBV3-1|few|-
CASSQDSGGAGYTF
TGTGCCAGCAGCCAAGATTCGGGGGGCGCCGGCTACACCTTC
>TRBJ1-2|TRBV6-1|-|TRBD1
CASSEYWTGYGYTF
TGTGCCAGCAGTGAATATTGGACAGGCTATGGCTACACCTTC
>TRBJ2-5|TRBV4-2|few|-
CASSQLEQETQYF
TGTGCCAGCAGCCAGCTCGAGCAAGAGACCCAGTACTTC
>TRBJ1-2|TRBV20-1|few|TRBD1
CSARGTDSNYGYTF
TGCAGTGCTAGGGGGACAGATTCTAACTATGGCTACACCTTC
>TRBJ1-2|TRBV15|-|-
CATSREWGANYGYTF
TGTGCCACCAGCAGAGAATGGGGGGCTAACTATGGCTACACCTTC
>TRBJ2-1|TRBV10-2|-|-
CASSEFRGRTSYNEQFF
TGCGCCAGCAGTGAGTTTAGGGGGAGGACATCCTACAATGAGCAGTTCTTC
>TRBJ2-7|TRBV28|-|TRBD2
CASSSSSGGPYEQYF
TGTGCCAGCAGTTCCTCTAGCGGGGGCCCCTACGAGCAGTACTTC
>TRBJ2-6|TRBV5-1|-|-
CASSLELSFSGANVLTF
TGCGCCAGCAGCTTGGAGTTGAGTTTCTCTGGGGCCAACGTCCTGACTTTC
>TRBJ2-1|TRBV2|few|-
CASKPGFNEQFF
TGTGCCAGCAAGCCGGGCTTCAATGAGCAGTTCTTC
>TRBJ2-1|TRBV9|-|-
CASSAPFQLRLKVWNEQFF
TGTGCCAGCAGCGCCCCGTTCCAACTAAGACTGAAAGTATGGAATGAGCAGTTCTTC
>TRBJ2-3|TRBV5-1|-|TRBD2
CASSLATTSGSTDTQYF
TGCGCCAGCAGCTTGGCCACGACTAGCGGTTCCACAGATACGCAGTATTTT
>TRBJ2-1|TRBV27|few|TRBD2
CASALAGGSELFF
TGTGCCAGCGCACTAGCGGGAGGGTCTGAGCTGTTCTTC
>TRBJ2-5|TRBV20-1|-|TRBD1
CSARDGGQGRQETQYF
TGCAGTGCTAGAGATGGTGGACAGGGTCGACAAGAGACCCAGTACTTC
>TRBJ2-1|TRBV3-1|-|TRBD2
CASSQVLASGNNEQFF
TGTGCCAGCAGCCAAGTTTTGGCTAGCGGGAACAATGAGCAGTTCTTC
>TRBJ1-3|TRBV20-1|-|-
CSAVPYKNLDTIYF
TGCAGTGCCGTACCTTACAAGAATCTGGACACCATATATTTT
>TRBJ2-7|TRBV4-2|-|-
CASRQGREQYF
TGTGCCAGCAGACAGGGCCGCGAGCAGTACTTC
>TRBJ2-5|TRBV24-1|-|TRBD2
CATSDPLIPGRGETQYF
TGTGCCACCAGTGACCCACTGATCCCTGGGAGGGGAGAGACCCAGTACTTC
>TRBJ2-6|TRBV7-9|many|TRBD1
CASSLTGDPGANVLTF
TGTGCCAGCAGCTTGACAGGGGATCCCGGGGCCAACGTCCTGACTTTC
>TRBJ2-1|TRBV6-2/TRBV6-3|-|TRBD1
CASSGTGPLLFTSSYNEQFF
TGTGCCAGCAGTGGGACAGGGCCTTTACTCTTTACGAGCTCCTACAATGAGCAGTTCTTC
>TRBJ2-7|TRBV27|-|-
CASSPTPRAYNEQYF
TGTGCCAGCAGCCCCACACCCCGGGCATACAATGAGCAGTACTTC
>TRBJ2-1|TRBV7-9|-|TRBD2
CASTPPISASGAREQFF
TGTGCCAGCACCCCACCTATTTCGGCTAGCGGGGCGCGTGAGCAGTTCTTC
>TRBJ2-2|TRBV13|-|TRBD2
CASTLELAGNTGELFF
TGTGCCAGCACCCTAGAACTAGCGGGGAACACCGGGGAGCTGTTTTTT
>TRBJ1-1|TRBV7-2|-|TRBD1
CASSSGQGEEATEAFF
TGTGCCAGCAGCTCGGGACAGGGGGAAGAGGCCACTGAAGCTTTCTTT
>TRBJ2-7|TRBV9|many|-
CASSGGGYEQYF
TGTGCCAGCAGTGGGGGAGGATACGAGCAGTACTTC
>TRBJ2-3|TRBV28|many|TRBD2
CASSTQTSGSPDTQYF
TGTGCCAGCAGTACTCAGACTAGCGGGAGTCCTGATACGCAGTATTTT
>TRBJ1-5|TRBV19|few|-
CASSGAGGGQPQHF
TGTGCCAGTAGCGGGGCCGGGGGCGGGCAGCCCCAGCATTTT
>TRBJ2-5|TRBV11-2|few|-
CASNLRADRQETQYF
TGTGCCAGCAACCTTCGAGCGGACCGCCAAGAGACCCAGTACTTC
>TRBJ2-7|TRBV6-5|-|-
CASKARDWAYEQYF
TGTGCCAGCAAGGCCAGGGACTGGGCCTACGAGCAGTACTTC
>TRBJ2-5|TRBV5-1|-|-
CASSLDGRQETQYF
TGCGCCAGCAGCTTGGATGGAAGGCAAGAGACCCAGTACTTC
>TRBJ2-3|TRBV12-3/TRBV12-4|few|-
CASSFAGARDTQYF
TGTGCCAGCAGTTTTGCGGGGGCGAGGGATACGCAGTATTTT
>TRBJ2-1|TRBV20-1|few|TRBD2
CSANPSGRTYNEQFF
TGCAGTGCTAATCCTAGCGGGAGGACCTACAATGAGCAGTTCTTC
>TRBJ2-5|TRBV27|-|-
CASSFRPGSQETQYF
TGTGCCAGCAGTTTCCGCCCCGGCAGCCAAGAGACCCAGTACTTC
>TRBJ1-5|TRBV29-1|-|-
CSVGQNQPQHF
TGCAGCGTTGGGCAGAATCAGCCCCAGCATTTT
>TRBJ1-6|TRBV5-1|-|TRBD1
CASSYRGTDSPLHF
TGCGCCAGCAGCTACAGGGGGACGGATTCACCCCTCCACTTT
>TRBJ2-3|TRBV20-1|-|-
CSARGPQGGTDTQYF
TGCAGTGCTAGAGGCCCACAGGGCGGCACAGATACGCAGTATTTT
>TRBJ2-7|TRBV20-1|-|TRBD2
CSVPRGGTKEQYF
TGCAGTGTGCCTCGTGGAGGGACTAAAGAGCAGTACTTC
>TRBJ2-1|TRBV2|-|TRBD2
CASRDGLAGNEQFF
TGTGCCAGCAGAGACGGACTAGCGGGCAATGAGCAGTTCTTC
>TRBJ1-2|TRBV20-1|few|TRBD1
CSARDQAGGYGYTF
TGCAGTGCTAGAGATCAGGCAGGGGGCTATGGCTACACCTTC
>TRBJ2-1|TRBV12-3/TRBV12-4|few|-
CASLERVSSYNEQFF
TGTGCCAGCCTCGAGAGGGTTAGCTCCTACAATGAGCAGTTCTTC
>TRBJ2-1|TRBV15|few|-
CATSRDRWGSYNEQFF
TGTGCCACCAGCAGAGATCGGTGGGGATCCTACAATGAGCAGTTCTTC
>TRBJ1-2|TRBV4-2|few|-
CASSQDGGNIGLWGYTF
TGTGCCAGCAGCCAAGACGGAGGGAATATTGGGCTCTGGGGCTACACCTTC
>TRBJ1-2|TRBV10-2|-|-
CASSEFLDYGYTF
TGCGCCAGCAGTGAGTTTCTGGACTATGGCTACACCTTC
>TRBJ2-1|TRBV7-9|few|TRBD2
CASSLTLADPYNEQFF
TGTGCCAGCAGCTTAACCCTAGCGGACCCATACAATGAGCAGTTCTTC
>TRBJ2-7|TRBV10-3|-|TRBD2
CAISDGGLAGVNEQYF
TGTGCCATCAGTGATGGGGGACTAGCGGGAGTCAACGAGCAGTACTTC
>TRBJ2-1|TRBV20-1|-|TRBD1
CSASRTGYYEQFF
TGCAGTGCTAGTAGGACAGGGTACTACGAGCAGTTCTTC
>TRBJ1-1|TRBV5-1|few|-
CASSFSRENTEAFF
TGCGCCAGCAGCTTCTCCCGGGAGAACACTGAAGCTTTCTTT
>TRBJ2-5|TRBV29-1|many|-
CSVDGTGRREETQYF
TGCAGCGTTGATGGTACGGGCCGCCGGGAAGAGACCCAGTACTTC
>TRBJ2-7|TRBV27|-|-
CASSLVARTPYEQYF
TGTGCCAGCAGTTTGGTAGCGCGGACCCCCTACGAGCAGTACTTC
>TRBJ1-6|TRBV4-1|few|-
CASSRDIASPLHF
TGCGCCAGCAGCCGGGACATAGCTTCACCCCTCCACTTT
>TRBJ2-7|TRBV5-1|many|TRBD1
CASSEGQGSYEQYF
TGCGCCAGCAGCGAAGGACAGGGCTCCTACGAGCAGTACTTC
>TRBJ2-6|TRBV18|-|-
CASSPLGKTGANVLTF
TGTGCCAGCTCACCATTAGGGAAAACTGGGGCCAACGTCCTGACTTTC
>TRBJ2-1|TRBV20-1|-|TRBD2
CSAPGTSAYNEQFF
TGCAGTGCCCCCGGGACTAGCGCCTACAATGAGCAGTTCTTC
>TRBJ1-1|TRBV20-1|few|-
CSARGGEVTEAFF
TGCAGTGCTAGAGGCGGGGAAGTCACTGAAGCTTTCTTT
>TRBJ2-7|TRBV7-8|-|-
CASTRKARGPYEQYF
TGTGCCAGCACGAGAAAGGCCCGTGGTCCCTACGAGCAGTACTTC
>TRBJ1-1|TRBV7-2|-|-
CASKPQGPLNTEAFF
TGTGCCAGCAAGCCGCAGGGGCCTCTGAACACTGAAGCTTTCTTT
>TRBJ2-1|TRBV12-3/TRBV12-4|-|-
CASTLRPGPYNEQFF
TGTGCCAGCACCCTTCGCCCGGGCCCCTACAATGAGCAGTTCTTC
>TRBJ1-4|TRBV24-1|-|-
CATSALGPNEKLFF
TGTGCCACCAGTGCCCTGGGACCGAATGAAAAACTGTTTTTT
>TRBJ2-7|TRBV3-1|many|-
CASSLDSSSYEQYF
TGTGCCAGCAGCCTAGACTCTAGCTCCTACGAGCAGTACTTC